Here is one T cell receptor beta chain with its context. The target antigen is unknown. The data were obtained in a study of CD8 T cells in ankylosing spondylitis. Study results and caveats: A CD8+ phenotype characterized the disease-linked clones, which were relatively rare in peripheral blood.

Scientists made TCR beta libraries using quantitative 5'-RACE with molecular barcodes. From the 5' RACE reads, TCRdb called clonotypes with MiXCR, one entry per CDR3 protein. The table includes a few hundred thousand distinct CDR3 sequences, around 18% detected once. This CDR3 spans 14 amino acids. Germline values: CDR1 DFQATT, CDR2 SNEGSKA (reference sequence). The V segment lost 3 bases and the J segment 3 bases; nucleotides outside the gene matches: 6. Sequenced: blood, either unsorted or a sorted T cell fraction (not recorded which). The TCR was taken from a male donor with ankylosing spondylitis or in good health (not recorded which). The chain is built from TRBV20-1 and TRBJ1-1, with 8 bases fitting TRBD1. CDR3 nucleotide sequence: TGCAGTGCTAGGCAGGGGGCGAGGTACACTGAAGCTTTCTTT. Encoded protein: CSARQGARYTEAFF.